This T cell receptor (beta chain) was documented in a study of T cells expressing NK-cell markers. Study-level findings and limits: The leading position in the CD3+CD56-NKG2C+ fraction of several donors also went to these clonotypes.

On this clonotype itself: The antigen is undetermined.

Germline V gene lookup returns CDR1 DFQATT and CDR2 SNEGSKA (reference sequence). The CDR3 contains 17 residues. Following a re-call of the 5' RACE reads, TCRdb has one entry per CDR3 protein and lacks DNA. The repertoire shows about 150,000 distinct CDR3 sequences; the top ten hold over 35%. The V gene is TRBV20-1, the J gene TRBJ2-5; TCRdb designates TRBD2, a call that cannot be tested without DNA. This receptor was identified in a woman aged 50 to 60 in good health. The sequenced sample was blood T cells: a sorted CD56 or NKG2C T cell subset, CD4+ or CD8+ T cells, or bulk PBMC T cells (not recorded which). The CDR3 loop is CSAREDLAGGVQETQYF.